The clone carrying this TCR beta chain was recorded a few times. Its antigen is unknown. Using RNA transcripts as the source, TCR beta CDR3 regions were amplified. The TCR CDR3 first-round RT-PCR relied on the HTBI primer set. Using its own MiXCR run on the multiplex PCR reads, TCRdb lists one record per CDR3 protein. The sample has under 400,000 distinct CDR3 sequences, around a sixth seen once. The PBMCs were sourced from fresh peripheral blood (approximately 10 ml). The sample belongs to a study of T cells in Graves' hyperthyroidism and ophthalmopathy. General study results and limits: The model foresaw ophthalmopathy a median 6.5 months prior to onset. Blood held most thyroid clonotypes expanded above 0.001 frequency.

V lost 0 bases to trimming and J lost 2 bases; unmatched junction nucleotides: 6. Germline V gene data show CDR1 as DFQATT and CDR2 as SNEGSKA (reference sequence). The CDR3 loop spans 15 amino acids. The chain carries TRBV20-1 and TRBJ2-7, with TRBD1 matching over 8 bases. The source is a man younger than 45 with Graves' hyperthyroidism. Sequenced: blood. The CDR3 nucleotides are TGCAGTGCTAGAGATACGGGACAGGCGACCTACGAGCAGTACTTC. This translates into CSARDTGQATYEQYF.